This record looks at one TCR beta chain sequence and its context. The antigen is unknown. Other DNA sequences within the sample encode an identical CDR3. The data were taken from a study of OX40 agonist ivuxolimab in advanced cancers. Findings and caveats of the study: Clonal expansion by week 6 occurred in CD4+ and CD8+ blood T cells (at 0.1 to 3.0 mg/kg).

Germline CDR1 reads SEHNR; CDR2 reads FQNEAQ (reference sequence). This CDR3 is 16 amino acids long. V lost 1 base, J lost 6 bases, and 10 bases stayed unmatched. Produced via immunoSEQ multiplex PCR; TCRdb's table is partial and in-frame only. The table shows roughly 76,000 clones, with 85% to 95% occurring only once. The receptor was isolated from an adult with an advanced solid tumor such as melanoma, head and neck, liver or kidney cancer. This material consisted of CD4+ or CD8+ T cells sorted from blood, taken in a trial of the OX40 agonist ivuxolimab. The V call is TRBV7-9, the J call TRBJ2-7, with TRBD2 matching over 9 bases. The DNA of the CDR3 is TGTGCCAGCAGCTTAGTCGAACTAGCGGGTTCTGGCGAGCAGTACTTC. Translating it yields CASSLVELAGSGEQYF.